Listed here are 8 T cell receptor beta chains from one sample, sequenced in a study of tumor and adjacent non-tumor tissue in lung cancer. The library came from three nested PCR rounds adapted from ARM-PCR protocols. TCRdb analysed the multiplex PCR reads with MiXCR anew, one entry per CDR3 protein. The sample yields under 150,000 distinct CDR3 sequences, 66% seen once. This sample's RNA came from whole unsorted tissue. Sequencing input: lung tumor tissue. The receptors stem from a young man with non-small cell lung cancer.

Comments on this clonotype: At one of its ends the junction is not consistent with the germline gene, which may arise from a read error. This chain uses TRBV20-1 with TRBJ2-1; 8 nucleotides line up with TRBD2. CDR1 DFQATT and CDR2 SNEGSKA come from the germline V gene (reference sequence). The CDR3 runs 14 residues. CDR3 in amino acids: CSARRAGDFNEQLF. Written as DNA, the CDR3 is TGCAGTGCTAGGAGAGCGGGGGATTTCAATGAGCAGTTGTTC.

To note about this clonotype: It is likely a read error, because the conserved phenylalanine at the end of the CDR3 is missing. The CDR3 here is CASSPGVSRDEQFL. The CDR3 bases are TGTGCCAGCAGCCCCGGGGTCTCCCGCGATGAGCAGTTCTTG. The V and J genes are TRBV11-2 and TRBJ2-1; D may be TRBD2 (5 bases). V was shortened by 5 bases and J by 8 bases, with 16 bases between the two germline ends. The germline V gene has CDR1 SGHAT and CDR2 FQNNGV. The CDR3 consists of 14 residues.

This clonotype was observed a handful of times. V is TRBV20-1 and J is TRBJ2-1; 13 nucleotides agree with TRBD2. The CDR3 has 15 residues. Germline CDR1 DFQATT, CDR2 SNEGSKA (reference sequence). The V segment lost 6 bases and the J segment 2 bases; nucleotides outside the gene matches: 4. This chain's CDR3 is CSARTSGRTYNEQFF. CDR3 coding DNA: TGCAGTGCCCGGACTAGCGGGAGAACCTACAATGAGCAGTTCTTC.

A word on this clonotype: The CDR3 end shows no conserved phenylalanine or tryptophan, and so a read error is likely. V is TRBV24-1 and J is TRBJ2-1; TRBD1 agrees at 8 bases. The CDR3 sequence is 13 residues long. CDR1 is KGHDR and CDR2 is SFDVKD in the germline V gene. V trimming: 4 bases; J trimming: 13 bases; junction bases outside the gene matches: 8. The CDR3 loop reads CATSEPGQGTQFS. The CDR3 DNA reads TGTGCCACCAGTGAACCCGGACAGGGAACTCAGTTCTCC.

This clonotype came up a few times. CDR3 amino acids: CASSDRENQPQHF. The CDR3 region has the DNA TGTGCCAGCAGTGACAGGGAGAATCAGCCCCAGCATTTT. This chain connects TRBV6-4 to TRBJ1-5, with D unresolved. V was shortened by 2 bases and J by 4 bases, with 6 bases between the two germline ends. The CDR3 has 13 amino acids. Germline CDR1 is MRHNA and CDR2 is SNTAGT.

This clonotype was recorded many times. The chain couples TRBV20-1 to TRBJ1-1; D gene unclear. From germline, CDR1 is DFQATT and CDR2 SNEGSKA (reference sequence). Trimming took off 3 bases at V and 3 bases at J, with 5 bases between the two ends. This CDR3 is 11 amino acids long. The DNA of the CDR3 is TGCAGTGCTAGCGGGGACACTGAAGCTTTCTTT. Its translation: CSASGDTEAFF.

To note about this clonotype: This may come from a read error, since a much larger clone is one base off. The V gene is TRBV4-3, the J gene TRBJ1-2, with D possibly TRBD1 on 6 matching bases. Germline V CDR1 and CDR2: LGHNA, YSLEER. The CDR3 consists of 16 residues. V was shortened by 4 bases and J by 5 bases, with 20 bases between the two germline ends. This CDR3 is CASSRGRFWTEYGYTF. The CDR3 nucleotides are TGCGCCAGCAGCCGAGGAAGGTTTTGGACAGAATATGGCTACACCTTC.

Of note for this clonotype: A much larger clone is a single base away; this may be a read error. The chain carries TRBV5-8 and TRBJ2-3, with 9 bases lining up with TRBD2. The CDR3 consists of 15 residues. Germline V lookup: CDR1 SGHTS, CDR2 YDEGEE. The CDR3, as DNA: TGTGCCAGCAGCTTCGATGGGACTAGCACAAATACGCAGTATTTT. This sequence encodes CASSFDGTSTNTQYF.